Ten or more counts support the clone carrying this TCR beta chain. The antigen is unknown. Trimming removed 5 bases at V and 4 bases at J, with 15 bases between. Per germline, CDR1 WSHSY and CDR2 SAAADI. CDR3 length: 15 amino acids. This entry is derived from a study of T-cell reconstitution after alpha-beta-depleted transplantation in children. The study, taken as a whole, reports: Newly produced T cells mostly provided counts and TCRbeta diversity after one year, as hyperexpanded clones declined. The high TCRbeta diversity at day 60 in some patients came from surviving recipient T cells and thymic progenitors. Several hundred expanded graft clones reportedly were the source of alpha-beta T cells about two months after transplant.

During its preparation, the TCRbeta library received unique molecular identifiers. MiXCR was run by TCRdb on the PCR reads, yielding one entry per CDR3 protein. The sample yields around 70,000 distinct CDR3 sequences, 9.5% to 13% seen once. The clonotype originates from a boy aged 5-17 years with acute myeloid leukemia, due to receive a stem cell transplant. The specimen comprised PBMCs, sampled before TCRalphabeta/CD19-depleted stem cell transplant. The rearrangement joins TRBV10-2 to TRBJ1-5; tentative D call: TRBD1 (6 bases). The CDR3 protein is CASSLHQGQNQPQHF. CDR3 in DNA: TGCGCCAGCAGTCTTCATCAGGGGCAGAATCAGCCCCAGCATTTT.